The T cell receptor (beta chain) described here comes from a study of CD8 T cells in ankylosing spondylitis. Notes on the study in general: The authors reported significant enrichment of disease-linked clones in matched ankylosing spondylitis synovial fluid. Researchers report that disease-linked clones proved CD8+ and relatively rare in peripheral blood. Fewer than ten highly homologous variants made up a TCR beta motif, and this motif appeared characteristic of ankylosing spondylitis blood.

A few counts support this clonotype. Its antigen is unknown. The CDR3 consists of 16 residues. The J segment lost 1 base and the V segment lost 4 bases, leaving 3 bases of the junction unmatched. The TCR beta libraries were generated through quantitative 5'-RACE incorporating molecular barcodes. TCRdb reanalysed the 5' RACE reads using MiXCR and keeps one entry per CDR3 protein. The table records roughly 470,000 distinct CDR3 sequences, more than 25% of them present only once. This chain links TRBV12-3 or TRBV12-4 with TRBJ2-4; 11 nucleotides line up with TRBD1. The TCR comes from a male donor with ankylosing spondylitis. Sequenced sample: blood, either unsorted or a sorted T cell fraction (not recorded which). The CDR3 region has the DNA TGTGCCAGCAGTTGGGACAGGGGGTATGCCAAAAACATTCAGTACTTC. Amino acids: CASSWDRGYAKNIQYF.